This T cell receptor (beta chain) came from a study of T cell changes during pregnancy in multiple sclerosis (dated by TCRdb to the late 2010s). Describing the broader study: In women with multiple sclerosis, the researchers looked at how the T cell repertoire shifted as pregnancy progressed.

The method behind the library was the immunoSEQ multiplex PCR assay. TCRdb carries this immuneACCESS record with in-frame sequences only. Its versions omit some clonotypes, under half of them owing to an unresolved V gene in the studies checked, with the rest unexplained. Recorded for this sample are approximately 92,000 clones; roughly 90% of them occurred a single time. The ten largest clones capture less than 2% of the sample. To note about this clone: Its binding antigen is unknown. The input lacks base qualities; no much larger clone sits a single base away.

The sequence was obtained from a female donor with multiple sclerosis, enrolled in a pregnancy study. This specimen consisted of peripheral blood, obtained in the first trimester of pregnancy.

The nucleotide sequence reads TGTGCCAGCAGCACTAGGACTAGCGGGAGCTCCGAGCAGTACTTC. Its product reads: CASSTRTSGSSEQYF. Recombination connected TRBV6-5 to TRBJ2-7; 13 central bases correspond to TRBD2. CDR1 MNHEY and CDR2 SVGAGI were looked up in the germline V gene. The CDR3 contains 15 residues, cysteine and phenylalanine counted. Here the CDR3 DNA is all that survives: 45 bases in frame from base 1. V lost 6 bases and J lost 6 bases, and the count of bases not matched to a germline gene is 8.